This T cell receptor (beta chain) was profiled in a study of T cell responses to AZD1222 COVID-19 vaccine. Overall study findings and caveats: In a largely white British group with more females than males, clonal diversity was possibly underestimated. Variant regions that are unmutated are reportedly the target of nearly half of spike-specific TCRs.

Trimming cost V 7 bases and J 8 bases, with 8 bases left between them. This CDR3 has 11 amino acids. Germline loops: CDR1 SNHLY, CDR2 FYNNEI. The assay was immunoSEQ multiplex PCR, and TCRdb's table has in-frame clones only and misses some. This sample has under 170,000 clones, with 75% to 95% found just once. A note on this clone: What it recognizes is unknown.

The input for sequencing was peripheral blood, taken 28 days after the second AZD1222 dose. The chain is built from TRBV2 and TRBJ1-4; unclear D gene. The receptor was isolated from an adult who received the AZD1222 COVID-19 vaccine. Here the CDR3 reads CASTAEEKLFF. DNA of the CDR3: TGTGCCAGCACCGCGGAGGAAAAACTGTTTTTT.